This T cell receptor beta chain was profiled in a study of T cells expressing NK-cell markers. Germline V lookup: CDR1 KGHDR, CDR2 SFDVKD. The CDR3 contains 13 residues. TCRdb reprocessed the 5' RACE reads and keeps a single row for each CDR3 protein, giving no DNA. The listing contains over 120,000 distinct CDR3 sequences. The TCR sequence derives from a young man in good health. V gene TRBV24-1 combines with J gene TRBJ1-5; TCRdb outputs TRBD1, but without DNA this stays unchecked. The sequencing sample was made of blood T cells: a sorted CD56 or NKG2C T cell subset, CD4+ or CD8+ T cells, or bulk PBMC T cells (not recorded which). CDR3: CATNGIGDQPQHF.